These 7 T cell receptor beta chains came from one sample sequenced in a study of monozygotic twins with inflammatory bowel disease (dated 2019 in TCRdb). The protocol used for the library was 5' RACE. The sequencer was an Illumina HiSeq 2500. TCRdb reprocessed the reads; each CDR3 protein sequence makes one entry, and DNA is unavailable. For this sample, the table gives some 450,000 distinct CDR3 sequences. The ten most abundant clones make up roughly 2.3% of the sample. The specimen sequenced was blood. These receptors were obtained from a human donor with ulcerative colitis or Crohn's disease, or a healthy co-twin of an affected twin (not recorded which).

V gene TRBV6-4 combines with J gene TRBJ1-5. CDR3 size: 13 residues. Germline CDR1 reads MRHNA; CDR2 reads SNTAGT. The CDR3 sequence is CASSVDIGEPQHF.

The chain recombines TRBV5-1 with TRBJ2-2; the TCRdb call, TRBD1, lacks DNA for checking. Germline assignment: CDR1 SGHRS and CDR2 YFSETQ. This CDR3 contains 17 residues. CDR3 residues: CASSLGGWTQNTGELFF.

The rearrangement joins TRBV11-2 to TRBJ2-3; TCRdb's D call, TRBD1, is unchecked because there is no DNA. The germline CDR1 and CDR2 sequences are SGHAT and FQNNGV. This CDR3 contains 15 residues. Here the CDR3 reads CASSPGRGGPDTQYF.

The rearrangement uses TRBV12-3 or TRBV12-4 and TRBJ1-5; as DNA is missing, the TRBD1 call by TCRdb cannot be tested. There are 15 residues in the CDR3. The CDR3 sequence is CASRSDRVTSQPQHF.

The gene calls are TRBV6-2 or TRBV6-3 and TRBJ2-7; the TRBD2 assignment by TCRdb is unverifiable without DNA. This CDR3 contains 19 residues. Per the germline V gene, CDR1 is MNHEY and CDR2 is SVGEGT. CDR3 amino acids: CASSYRVTSGKKGTYEQYF.

V usage is TRBV7-2 and J usage is TRBJ1-3; TCRdb's D call, TRBD1, is unchecked because there is no DNA. Per germline, CDR1 SGHTA and CDR2 FQGNSA. This CDR3 has 12 residues. This chain's CDR3 is CASSPGQNTIYF.

The J gene is TRBJ2-2, the V gene TRBV6-1; TCRdb proposes TRBD2, but this gene call is untestable without DNA. CDR1 MNHNS and CDR2 SASEGT come from the germline V gene. The CDR3 has 15 residues. CDR3 region: CASKAGPTNTGELFF.